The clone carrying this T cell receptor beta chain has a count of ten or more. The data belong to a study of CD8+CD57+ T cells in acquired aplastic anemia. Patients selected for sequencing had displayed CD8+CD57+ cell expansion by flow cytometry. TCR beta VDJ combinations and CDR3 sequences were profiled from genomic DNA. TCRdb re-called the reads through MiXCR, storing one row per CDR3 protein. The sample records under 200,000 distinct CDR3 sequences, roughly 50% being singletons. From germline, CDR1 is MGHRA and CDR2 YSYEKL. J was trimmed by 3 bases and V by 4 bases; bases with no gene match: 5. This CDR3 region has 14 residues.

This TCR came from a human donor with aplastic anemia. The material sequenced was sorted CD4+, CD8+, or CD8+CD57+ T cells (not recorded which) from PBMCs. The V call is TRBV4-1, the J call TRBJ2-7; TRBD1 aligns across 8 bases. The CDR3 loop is CASSPEQGVYEQYF. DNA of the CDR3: TGCGCCAGCAGCCCCGAACAGGGGGTCTACGAGCAGTACTTC.